These 16 T cell receptor beta chains were sequenced from one sample in a study of CD8+ T cells in alopecia areata. Extraction and reverse transcription of RNA yielded cDNA as the sequencing template. Using immunoSEQ multiplex PCR, the repertoire was profiled, and TCRdb retains in-frame clones only, with some absent. Of roughly 180,000 clones listed, approximately 60% are singletons. Treatment reported: oral pan-JAK inhibitor, 5-10 mg twice daily. The sample consisted of CD4+ T cells sorted from blood, taken at week 4, from a patient treated with tofacitinib. These receptors were obtained from a human donor with alopecia areata.

The V call is TRBV10-3, the J call TRBJ1-1; D may be TRBD1 (5 bases). Trimming removed 4 bases at V and 7 bases at J, with 10 bases between. CDR1 ENHRY and CDR2 SYGVKD come from the germline V gene. The CDR3 sequence is 12 residues long. The DNA for the CDR3 is TGTGCCATCAGTGTCACAGGCAATGAAGCTTTCTTT. Translated, it gives CAISVTGNEAFF.

The chain carries TRBV30 and TRBJ1-1; possible D gene TRBD1, 6 bases. V was cut by 8 bases and J by 0 bases, with 10 bases left in between. The CDR3 consists of 12 residues. Germline CDR1 is GTSNPN and CDR2 is SVGIG (reference sequence). The CDR3 protein is CALGTLNTEAFF. The CDR3 DNA sequence: TGTGCCCTGGGGACATTGAACACTGAAGCTTTCTTT.

This clone was counted between two and nine times. This chain connects TRBV4-1 to TRBJ1-3; D not resolved. The CDR3 consists of 15 residues. Germline loops: CDR1 MGHRA, CDR2 YSYEKL. Trimming removed 3 bases at V and 4 bases at J, with 13 bases between. CDR3 residues: CASSHDRVGGNTIYF. The CDR3 region has the DNA TGCGCCAGCAGCCATGATAGGGTTGGGGGAAACACCATATATTTT.

The chain employs TRBV4-3 and TRBJ2-7; 9 bases map to TRBD1. Germline CDR1 reads LGHNA; CDR2 reads YSLEER. CDR3 size: 16 residues. V shed 0 bases and J 1 base; nucleotides not matched to a gene: 4. The CDR3 region has the DNA TGCGCCAGCAGCCAAGACCCGGGACAGGGTTCCTACGAGCAGTACTTC. Translation gives CASSQDPGQGSYEQYF.

The chain combines TRBV4-2 with TRBJ1-6, with TRBD1 matching over 8 bases. The CDR3 consists of 16 residues. Losses at the gene ends were 4 bases for V and 5 bases for J; bases not matched to a gene: 7. CDR1 is LGHNA and CDR2 is YNFKEQ in the germline V gene. CDR3 loop: CASSPRTGRDNSPLHF. CDR3 nucleotide sequence: TGTGCCAGCAGCCCCAGGACAGGGAGGGATAATTCACCCCTCCACTTT.

V is TRBV29-1 and J is TRBJ2-7; weak D call: TRBD1 (6 bases). The CDR3 spans 14 residues. The V end lost 2 bases, the J end lost 2 bases, and 13 bases lay between the germline ends. Per germline, CDR1 SQVTM and CDR2 ANQGSEA. The DNA for the CDR3 is TGCAGCGTTGAACCGGGACACGCACCCTACGAGCAGTACTTC. Residues: CSVEPGHAPYEQYF.

This clone was observed a handful of times. V is TRBV29-1 and J is TRBJ2-6; D uncertain. The CDR3 loop spans 13 amino acids. Trimming pared 5 bases from V and 6 bases from J, leaving 11 bases between. Germline assignment: CDR1 SQVTM and CDR2 ANQGSEA. The chain's CDR3 is CSVRLEVANVLTF. The DNA of the CDR3 is TGCAGCGTTCGGCTAGAGGTGGCCAACGTCCTGACTTTC.

This clone was observed a single time. The V call is TRBV5-4, the J call TRBJ2-5; no clear D. The CDR3 consists of 12 residues. The germline V and J ends were trimmed by 4 bases and 1 base, with 5 bases remaining between them. From germline, CDR1 is SGHNT and CDR2 YYREEE (reference sequence). The CDR3 coding sequence is TGTGCCAGCAGCAAGGCCCAAGAGACCCAGTACTTC. This gives the protein CASSKAQETQYF.

The V and J genes are TRBV6-6 and TRBJ1-1; weak D call: TRBD1 (5 bases). The CDR3 has 13 amino acids. The ends were cut back, 0 bases at V and 4 bases at J, with 6 bases in the middle. Germline V lookup: CDR1 MNHNY, CDR2 SVGAGI (reference sequence). CDR3 coding DNA: TGTGCCAGCAGTTACTCGAGGGGCACTGAAGCTTTCTTT. Residues: CASSYSRGTEAFF.

This clone was picked up a small number of times. This rearrangement joins TRBV6-5 to TRBJ2-2; D perhaps matches TRBD1 (5 bases). V dropped 6 bases and J dropped 2 bases, with 10 bases sitting between them. The CDR3 has 14 residues. Germline V CDR1 and CDR2: MNHEY, SVGAGI. CDR3 amino acids: CASRHDSNTGELFF. DNA of the CDR3: TGTGCCAGCAGGCACGACAGCAACACCGGGGAGCTGTTTTTT.

V is TRBV30 and J is TRBJ1-1; D call uncertain. From germline, CDR1 is GTSNPN and CDR2 SVGIG (reference sequence). Trimming removed 0 bases from V and 0 bases from J, with 8 bases in between. The CDR3 sequence is 14 residues long. The CDR3 here is CAWSVGSLNTEAFF. DNA of the CDR3: TGTGCCTGGAGTGTCGGCAGTTTGAACACTGAAGCTTTCTTT.

CDR3 residues: CASSTGTSGPSSYEQYF. The CDR3 DNA reads TGTGCCAGCTCCACCGGGACTAGCGGGCCAAGCTCCTACGAGCAGTACTTC. The chain has TRBV2 and TRBJ2-7, with TRBD2 matching 12 bases. CDR3 length: 17 residues. Germline CDR1 and CDR2: SNHLY and FYNNEI. J was trimmed by 0 bases and V by 8 bases; bases with no gene match: 11.

V gene TRBV5-4 combines with J gene TRBJ2-5; D unresolved. Germline V gives CDR1 SGHNT, CDR2 YYREEE (reference sequence). V was clipped by 3 bases and J by 3 bases, with 15 bases between them. The CDR3 contains 15 residues. The CDR3 here is CASSSQRGDEETQYF. The DNA for the CDR3 is TGTGCCAGCAGCTCCCAACGTGGGGATGAAGAGACCCAGTACTTC. Combining the CDR3 with reference TRBV5-4 and TRBJ2-5 gives the whole variable domain ETGVTQSPTHLIKTRGQQVTLRCSSQSGHNTVSWYQQALGQGPQFIFQYYREEENGRGNFPPRFSGLQFPNYSSELNVNALELDDSALYLCASSSQRGDEETQYFGPGTRLLVL.

The V call is TRBV29-1, the J call TRBJ1-2; 7 bases agree with TRBD1. The CDR3 consists of 12 residues. The germline V gene has CDR1 SQVTM and CDR2 ANQGSEA. With 5 bases clipped from V and 7 bases from J, the junction kept 7 bases outside the gene matches. CDR3 protein: CSVSQGESGYTF. As DNA, the CDR3 is TGCAGCGTTTCGCAGGGGGAGTCTGGCTACACCTTC.

The genes are TRBV25-1 and TRBJ1-1; D not certain. The CDR3 is 16 amino acids. In germline, CDR1 is MGHDK, CDR2 SYGVNS. V was shortened by 5 bases and J by 2 bases, with 18 bases between the two germline ends. In DNA, the CDR3 is TGTGCCAGCAGTCCCCTTAATTTCGCGGCCAACACTGAAGCTTTCTTT. Translation gives CASSPLNFAANTEAFF.

The V call is TRBV18, the J call TRBJ1-5; D gene uncertain. Trimming cost V 2 bases and J 6 bases, with 17 bases left between them. The CDR3 loop spans 16 amino acids. Germline CDR1 is KGHSH and CDR2 is LQKENI. The CDR3 protein is CASSPMTPGHGQPQHF. The CDR3 DNA follows: TGTGCCAGCTCACCAATGACTCCAGGCCACGGTCAGCCCCAGCATTTT.